Following are 6 T cell receptor beta chains from one sample sequenced in a study of beta chain features in type 1 diabetes. Whole-study findings and limits: Across all four CD4+ subsets, people with type 1 diabetes showed modestly shorter TCRB CDR3s.

Since all of the isolated RNA was reverse transcribed, expressed TCRB transcripts were what got sequenced. The table came from immunoSEQ multiplex PCR; TCRdb's copy has only in-frame clones and leaves some out. The sample contains about 400,000 clones, about 12% of which appear only once. No antigen has been assigned to these receptors. Sequencing was carried out using naive CD4+ T cells from blood. All receptors derive from a woman between 18 and 29 years old with type 1 diabetes.

This clone was seen a few times. The chain couples TRBV18 to TRBJ1-1, with 9 bases identical to TRBD1. V lost 0 bases, J lost 6 bases, and 8 bases stayed unmatched. The CDR3 loop spans 16 amino acids. Germline-derived CDR1 and CDR2 are KGHSH and LQKENI. CDR3 nucleotides: TGTGCCAGCTCACCACCGATGGGACAGGGATGGTCTGAAGCTTTCTTT. This sequence encodes CASSPPMGQGWSEAFF.

V is TRBV19 and J is TRBJ2-1; no reliable D call. CDR1 is LNHDA and CDR2 is SQIVND in the germline V gene (reference sequence). The CDR3 consists of 13 residues. With 5 bases removed from V and 6 bases from J, the gap between germline ends came to 11 bases. The CDR3 loop is CASSEVRPNEQFF. The CDR3 DNA reads as TGTGCCAGTAGTGAGGTCAGACCCAATGAGCAGTTCTTC.

The chain joins TRBV18 to TRBJ2-7; D ambiguous. V lost 8 bases, J lost 3 bases, and 8 bases lay in between. Germline V lookup: CDR1 KGHSH, CDR2 LQKENI. The CDR3 has 11 residues. The CDR3 DNA is TGTGCCAGCCAAGACTTCTACGAGCAGTACTTC. Its protein product is CASQDFYEQYF.

This chain links TRBV28 with TRBJ1-2; no clear D gene. This CDR3 is 12 amino acids long. The V gene's germline CDR1 is MDHEN and CDR2 SYDVKM. Deletions cut 5 bases from V and 6 bases from J, with 10 bases between. The CDR3 spells CASSPTPHGYTF. Here the CDR3 DNA reads TGTGCCAGCAGTCCCACTCCCCATGGCTACACCTTC.

The V gene is TRBV7-2, the J gene TRBJ2-1; D remains unclear. This CDR3 is built from 13 residues. Trimming left V 0 bases short and J 3 bases short, with 3 bases between. Per germline, CDR1 SGHTA and CDR2 FQGNSA. CDR3 amino acids: CASSLASYNEQFF. CDR3 bases: TGTGCCAGCAGCTTAGCGAGCTACAATGAGCAGTTCTTC.

This CDR3 is CASSRDSLNQPQHF. For the CDR3, the DNA is TGTGCCAGCTCACGTGACAGTTTGAATCAGCCCCAGCATTTT. This chain connects TRBV18 to TRBJ1-5; D might be TRBD1 (5 bases). From germline, CDR1 is KGHSH and CDR2 LQKENI. V lost 4 bases, J lost 4 bases, and 11 bases lay in between. The CDR3 totals 14 residues.